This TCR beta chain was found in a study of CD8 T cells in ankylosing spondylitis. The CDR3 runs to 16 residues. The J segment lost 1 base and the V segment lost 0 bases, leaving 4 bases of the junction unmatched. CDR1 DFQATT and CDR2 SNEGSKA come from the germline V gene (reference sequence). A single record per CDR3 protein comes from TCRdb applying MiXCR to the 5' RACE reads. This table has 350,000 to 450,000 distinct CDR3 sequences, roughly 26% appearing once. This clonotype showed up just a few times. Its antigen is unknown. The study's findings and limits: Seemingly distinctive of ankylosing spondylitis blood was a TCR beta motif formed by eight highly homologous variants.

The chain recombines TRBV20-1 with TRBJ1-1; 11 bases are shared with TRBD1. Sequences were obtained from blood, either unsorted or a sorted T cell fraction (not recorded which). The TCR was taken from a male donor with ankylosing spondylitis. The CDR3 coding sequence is TGCAGTGCTAGAGATATGGGACAGGGGGGGAACACTGAAGCTTTCTTT. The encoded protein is CSARDMGQGGNTEAFF.